This T cell receptor beta chain was captured by sequencing in a study of metastatic and nonmetastatic thyroid tumors. Many counts were recorded for this clone. All patients reached thyroid surgery having received no treatment beforehand. TCRdb ran MiXCR on the PCR reads. The sample has over 30,000 clones; 20% to 25% are singletons. The sequenced sample was tumor tissue. The receptor was derived from a male donor with papillary thyroid cancer or a benign thyroid nodule (not recorded which). Some clones in this sample may be carry-over from other donors' samples.

CDR3 protein: CASSRLEGGKEKLFF. CDR3 sequence (DNA): TGTGCCAGCAGTCGACTTGAGGGCGGTAAGGAAAAACTGTTTTTT. The chain links TRBV28 to TRBJ1-4; D call uncertain. The CDR3 extends over 15 amino acids. The germline gives CDR1 MDHEN, CDR2 SYDVKM. V lost 5 bases, J lost 8 bases, and 18 bases lay in between.